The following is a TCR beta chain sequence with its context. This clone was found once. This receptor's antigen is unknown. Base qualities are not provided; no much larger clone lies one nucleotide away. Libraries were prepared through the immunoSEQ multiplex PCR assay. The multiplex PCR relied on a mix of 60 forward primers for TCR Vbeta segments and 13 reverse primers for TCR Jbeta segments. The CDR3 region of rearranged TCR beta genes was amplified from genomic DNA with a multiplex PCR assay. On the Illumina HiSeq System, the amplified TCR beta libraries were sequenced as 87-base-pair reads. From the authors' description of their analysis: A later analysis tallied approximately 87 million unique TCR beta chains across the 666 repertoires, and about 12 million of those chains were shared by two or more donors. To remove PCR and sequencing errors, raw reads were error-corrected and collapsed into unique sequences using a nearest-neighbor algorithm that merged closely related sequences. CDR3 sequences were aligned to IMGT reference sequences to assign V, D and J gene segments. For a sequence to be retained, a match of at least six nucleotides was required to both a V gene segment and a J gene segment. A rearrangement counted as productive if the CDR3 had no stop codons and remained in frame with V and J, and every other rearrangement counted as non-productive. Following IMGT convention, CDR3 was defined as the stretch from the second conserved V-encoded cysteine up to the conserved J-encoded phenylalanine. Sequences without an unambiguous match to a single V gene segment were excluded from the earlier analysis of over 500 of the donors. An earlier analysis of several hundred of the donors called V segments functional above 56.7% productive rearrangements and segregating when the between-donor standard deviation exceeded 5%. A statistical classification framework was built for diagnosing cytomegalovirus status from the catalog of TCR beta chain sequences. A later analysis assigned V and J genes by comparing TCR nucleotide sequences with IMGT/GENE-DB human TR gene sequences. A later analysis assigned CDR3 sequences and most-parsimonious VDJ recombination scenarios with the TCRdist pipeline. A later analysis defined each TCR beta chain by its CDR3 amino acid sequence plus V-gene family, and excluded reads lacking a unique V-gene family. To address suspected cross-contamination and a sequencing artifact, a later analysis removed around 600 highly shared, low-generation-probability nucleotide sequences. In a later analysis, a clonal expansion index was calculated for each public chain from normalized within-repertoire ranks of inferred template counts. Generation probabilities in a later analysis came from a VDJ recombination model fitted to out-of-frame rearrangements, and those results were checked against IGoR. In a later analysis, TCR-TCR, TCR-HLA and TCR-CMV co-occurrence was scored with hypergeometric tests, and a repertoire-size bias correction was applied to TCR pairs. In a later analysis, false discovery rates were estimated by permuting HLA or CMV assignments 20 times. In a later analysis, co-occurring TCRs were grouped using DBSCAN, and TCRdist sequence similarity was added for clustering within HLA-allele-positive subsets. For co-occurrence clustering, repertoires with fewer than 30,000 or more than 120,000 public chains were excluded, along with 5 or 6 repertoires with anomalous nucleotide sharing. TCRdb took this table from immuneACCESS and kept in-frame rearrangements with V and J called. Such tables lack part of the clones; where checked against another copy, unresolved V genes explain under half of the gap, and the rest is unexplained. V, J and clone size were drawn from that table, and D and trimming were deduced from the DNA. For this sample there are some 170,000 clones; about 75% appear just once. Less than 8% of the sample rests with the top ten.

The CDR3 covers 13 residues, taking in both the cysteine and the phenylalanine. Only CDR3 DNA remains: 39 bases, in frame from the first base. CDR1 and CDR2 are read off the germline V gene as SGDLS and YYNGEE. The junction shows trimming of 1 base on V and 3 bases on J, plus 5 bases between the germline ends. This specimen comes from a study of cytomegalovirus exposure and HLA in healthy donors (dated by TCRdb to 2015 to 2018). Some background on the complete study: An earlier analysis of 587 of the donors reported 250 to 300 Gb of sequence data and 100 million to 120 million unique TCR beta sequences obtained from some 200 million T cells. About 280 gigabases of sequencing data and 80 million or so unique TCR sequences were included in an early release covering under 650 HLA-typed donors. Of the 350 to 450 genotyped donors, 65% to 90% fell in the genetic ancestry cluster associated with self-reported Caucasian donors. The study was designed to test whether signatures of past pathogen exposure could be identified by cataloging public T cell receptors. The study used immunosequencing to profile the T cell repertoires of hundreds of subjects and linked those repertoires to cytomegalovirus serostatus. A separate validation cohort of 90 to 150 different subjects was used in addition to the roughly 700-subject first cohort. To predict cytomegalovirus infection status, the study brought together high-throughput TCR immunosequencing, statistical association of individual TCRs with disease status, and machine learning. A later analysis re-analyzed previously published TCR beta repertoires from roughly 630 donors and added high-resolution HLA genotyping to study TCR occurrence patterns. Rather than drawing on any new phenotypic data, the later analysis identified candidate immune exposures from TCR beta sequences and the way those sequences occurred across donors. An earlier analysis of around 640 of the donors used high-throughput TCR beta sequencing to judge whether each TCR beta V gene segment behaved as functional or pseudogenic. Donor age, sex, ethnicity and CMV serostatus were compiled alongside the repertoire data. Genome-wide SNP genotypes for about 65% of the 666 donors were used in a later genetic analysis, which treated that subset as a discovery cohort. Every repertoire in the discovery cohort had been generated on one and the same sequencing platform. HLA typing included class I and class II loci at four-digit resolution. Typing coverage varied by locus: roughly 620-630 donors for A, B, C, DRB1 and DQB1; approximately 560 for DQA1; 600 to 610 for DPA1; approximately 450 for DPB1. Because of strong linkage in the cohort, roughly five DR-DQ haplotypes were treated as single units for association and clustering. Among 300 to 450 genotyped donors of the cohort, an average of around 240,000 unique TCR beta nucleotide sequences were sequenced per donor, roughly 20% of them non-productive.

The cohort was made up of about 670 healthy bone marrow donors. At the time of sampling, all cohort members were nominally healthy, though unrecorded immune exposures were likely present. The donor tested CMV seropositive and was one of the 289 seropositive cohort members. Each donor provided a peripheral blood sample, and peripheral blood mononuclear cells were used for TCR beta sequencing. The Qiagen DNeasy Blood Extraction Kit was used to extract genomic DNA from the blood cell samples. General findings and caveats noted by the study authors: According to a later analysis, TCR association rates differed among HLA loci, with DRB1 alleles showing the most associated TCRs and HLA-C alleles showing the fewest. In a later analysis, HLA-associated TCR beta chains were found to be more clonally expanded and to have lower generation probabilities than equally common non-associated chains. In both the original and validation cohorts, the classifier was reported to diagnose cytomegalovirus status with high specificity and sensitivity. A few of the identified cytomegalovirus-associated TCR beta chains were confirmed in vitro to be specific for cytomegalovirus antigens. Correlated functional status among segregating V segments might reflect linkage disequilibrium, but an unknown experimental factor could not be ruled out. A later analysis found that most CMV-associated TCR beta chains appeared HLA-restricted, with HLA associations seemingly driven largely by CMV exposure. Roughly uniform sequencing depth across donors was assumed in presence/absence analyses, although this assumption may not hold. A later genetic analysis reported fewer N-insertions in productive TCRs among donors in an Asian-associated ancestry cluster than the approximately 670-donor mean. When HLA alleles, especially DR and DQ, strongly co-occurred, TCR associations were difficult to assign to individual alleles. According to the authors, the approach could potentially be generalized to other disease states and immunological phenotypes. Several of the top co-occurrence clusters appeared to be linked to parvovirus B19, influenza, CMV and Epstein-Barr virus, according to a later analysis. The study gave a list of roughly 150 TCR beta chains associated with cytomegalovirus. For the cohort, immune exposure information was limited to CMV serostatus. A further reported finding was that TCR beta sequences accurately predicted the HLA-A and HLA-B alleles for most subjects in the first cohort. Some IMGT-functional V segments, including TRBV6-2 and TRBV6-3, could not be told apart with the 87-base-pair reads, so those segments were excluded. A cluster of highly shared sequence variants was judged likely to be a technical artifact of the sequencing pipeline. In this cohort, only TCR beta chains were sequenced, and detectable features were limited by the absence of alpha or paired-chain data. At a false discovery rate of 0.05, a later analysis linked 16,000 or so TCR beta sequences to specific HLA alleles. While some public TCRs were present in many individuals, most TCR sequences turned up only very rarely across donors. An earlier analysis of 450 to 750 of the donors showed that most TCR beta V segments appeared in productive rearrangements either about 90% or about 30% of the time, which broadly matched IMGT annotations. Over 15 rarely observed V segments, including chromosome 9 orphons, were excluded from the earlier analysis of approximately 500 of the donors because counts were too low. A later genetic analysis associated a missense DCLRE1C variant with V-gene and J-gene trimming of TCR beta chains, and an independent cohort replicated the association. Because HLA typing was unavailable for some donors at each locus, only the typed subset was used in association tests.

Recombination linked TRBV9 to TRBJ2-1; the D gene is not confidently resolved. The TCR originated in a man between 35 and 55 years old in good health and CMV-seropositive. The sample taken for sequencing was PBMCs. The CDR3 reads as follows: CASSVTDYNEQFF. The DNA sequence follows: TGTGCCAGCAGCGTAACAGACTACAATGAGCAGTTCTTC.